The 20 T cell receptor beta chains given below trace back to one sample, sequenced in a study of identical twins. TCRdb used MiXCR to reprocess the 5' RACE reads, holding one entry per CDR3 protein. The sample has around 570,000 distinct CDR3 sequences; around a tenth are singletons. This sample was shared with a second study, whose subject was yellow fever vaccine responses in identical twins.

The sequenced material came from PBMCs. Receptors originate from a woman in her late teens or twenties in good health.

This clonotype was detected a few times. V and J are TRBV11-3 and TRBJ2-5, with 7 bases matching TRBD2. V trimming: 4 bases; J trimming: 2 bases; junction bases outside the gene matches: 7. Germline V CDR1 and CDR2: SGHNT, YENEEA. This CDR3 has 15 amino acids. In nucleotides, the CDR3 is TGTGCCAGCAGCTCCAGCGGGACGGAACAAGAGACCCAGTACTTC. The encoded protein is CASSSSGTEQETQYF.

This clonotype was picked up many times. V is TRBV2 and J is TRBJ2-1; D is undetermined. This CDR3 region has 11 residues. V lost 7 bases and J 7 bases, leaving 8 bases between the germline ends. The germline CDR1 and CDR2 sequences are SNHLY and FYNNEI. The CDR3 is CASIVGNEQFF. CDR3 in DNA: TGTGCCAGCATTGTGGGAAATGAGCAGTTCTTC. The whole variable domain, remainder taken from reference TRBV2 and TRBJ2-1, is EPEVTQTPSHQVTQMGQEVILRCVPISNHLYFYWYRQILGQKVEFLVSFYNNEISEKSEIFDDQFSVERPDGSNFTLKIRSTKLEDSAMYFCASIVGNEQFFGPGTRLTVL.

This CDR3 is CASSHRGQTVNTEAFF. CDR3 DNA sequence: TGCGCCAGCAGCCACCGGGGCCAGACAGTGAACACTGAAGCTTTCTTT. This sequence joins TRBV4-1 and TRBJ1-1, with a weak D call TRBD1 (5 bases). The germline V gene encodes CDR1 MGHRA and CDR2 YSYEKL. This CDR3 contains 16 residues. With 3 bases removed from V and 0 bases from J, the gap between germline ends came to 14 bases.

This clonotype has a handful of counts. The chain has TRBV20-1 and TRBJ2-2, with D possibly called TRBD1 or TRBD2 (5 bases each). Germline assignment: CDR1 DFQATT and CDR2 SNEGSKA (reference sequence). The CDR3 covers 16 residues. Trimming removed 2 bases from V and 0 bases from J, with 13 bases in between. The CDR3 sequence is CSARKAGSANTGELFF. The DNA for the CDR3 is TGCAGTGCTAGAAAGGCAGGGAGTGCGAACACCGGGGAGCTGTTTTTT.

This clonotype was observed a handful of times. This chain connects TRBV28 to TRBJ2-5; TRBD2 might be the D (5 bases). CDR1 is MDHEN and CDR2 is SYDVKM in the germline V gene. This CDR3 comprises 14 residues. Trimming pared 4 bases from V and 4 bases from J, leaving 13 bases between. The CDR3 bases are TGTGCCAGCAGTTCGCGACTAAGAACAGAGACCCAGTACTTC. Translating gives CASSSRLRTETQYF.

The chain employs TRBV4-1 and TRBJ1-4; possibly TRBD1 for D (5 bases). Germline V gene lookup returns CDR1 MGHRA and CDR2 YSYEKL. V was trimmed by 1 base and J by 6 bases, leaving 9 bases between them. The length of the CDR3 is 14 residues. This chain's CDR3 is CASSQVTADEKLFF. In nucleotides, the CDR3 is TGCGCCAGCAGCCAAGTGACAGCAGATGAAAAACTGTTTTTT.

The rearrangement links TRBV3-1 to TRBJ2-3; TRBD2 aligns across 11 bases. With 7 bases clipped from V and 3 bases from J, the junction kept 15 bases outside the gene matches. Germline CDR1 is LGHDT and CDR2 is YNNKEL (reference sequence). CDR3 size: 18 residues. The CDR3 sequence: CASTGGLAGGLRTDTQYF. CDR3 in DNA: TGTGCCAGCACCGGGGGGTTAGCGGGGGGGCTTAGGACAGATACGCAGTATTTT.

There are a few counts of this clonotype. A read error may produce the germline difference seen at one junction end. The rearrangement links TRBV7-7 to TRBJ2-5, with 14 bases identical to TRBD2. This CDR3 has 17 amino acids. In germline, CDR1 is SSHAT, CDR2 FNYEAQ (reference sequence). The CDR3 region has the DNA TGTGCTAGCAGCCCAAGACTAGCGGGAGGGATTCAAGAGACCCAGTACTTC. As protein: CASSPRLAGGIQETQYF. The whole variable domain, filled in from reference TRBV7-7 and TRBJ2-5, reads GAGVSQSPRYKVTKRGQDVTLRCDPISSHATLYWYQQALGQGPEFLTYFNYEAQPDKSGLPSDRFSAERPEGSISTLTIQRTEQRDSAMYRCASSPRLAGGIQETQYFGPGTRLLVL.

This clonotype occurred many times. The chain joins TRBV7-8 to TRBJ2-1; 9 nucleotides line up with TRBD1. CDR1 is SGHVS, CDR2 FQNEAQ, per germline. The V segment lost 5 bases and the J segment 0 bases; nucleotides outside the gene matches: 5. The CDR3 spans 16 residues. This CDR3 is CASSHTGGSSYNEQFF. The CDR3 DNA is TGTGCCAGCAGCCATACAGGGGGCTCCTCCTACAATGAGCAGTTCTTC.

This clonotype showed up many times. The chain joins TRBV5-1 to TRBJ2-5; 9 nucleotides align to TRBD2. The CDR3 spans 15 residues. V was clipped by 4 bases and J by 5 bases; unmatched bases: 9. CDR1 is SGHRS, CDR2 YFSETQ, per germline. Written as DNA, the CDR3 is TGCGCCAGCAGCGACTTAGCGGGAGAACCGGAGACCCAGTACTTC. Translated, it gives CASSDLAGEPETQYF.

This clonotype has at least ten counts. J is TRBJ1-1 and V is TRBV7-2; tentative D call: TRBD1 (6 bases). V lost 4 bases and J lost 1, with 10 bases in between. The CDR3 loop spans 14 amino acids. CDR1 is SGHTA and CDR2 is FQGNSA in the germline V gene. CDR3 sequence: CASSSRGRNTEAFF. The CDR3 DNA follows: TGTGCCAGCAGCTCCAGGGGACGGAACACTGAAGCTTTCTTT.

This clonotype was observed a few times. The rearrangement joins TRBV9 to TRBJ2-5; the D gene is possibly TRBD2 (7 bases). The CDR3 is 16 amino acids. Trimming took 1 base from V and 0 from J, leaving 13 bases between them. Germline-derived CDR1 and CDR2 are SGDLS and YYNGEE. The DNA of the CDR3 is TGTGCCAGCAGCGTACAGGCGGGGGCCAACCAAGAGACCCAGTACTTC. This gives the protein CASSVQAGANQETQYF.

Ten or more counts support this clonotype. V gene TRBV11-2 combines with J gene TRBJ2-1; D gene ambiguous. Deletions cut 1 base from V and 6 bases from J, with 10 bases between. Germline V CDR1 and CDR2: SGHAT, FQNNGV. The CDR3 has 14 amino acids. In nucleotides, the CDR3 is TGTGCCAGCAGCTTAGCGGGCGGTGTCAATGAGCAGTTCTTC. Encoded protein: CASSLAGGVNEQFF.

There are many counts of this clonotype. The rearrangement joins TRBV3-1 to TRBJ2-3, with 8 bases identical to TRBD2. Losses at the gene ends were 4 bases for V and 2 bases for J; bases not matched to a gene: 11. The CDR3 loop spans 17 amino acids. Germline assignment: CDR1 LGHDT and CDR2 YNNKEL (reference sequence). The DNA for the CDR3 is TGTGCCAGCAGCCCACATCGCCTAGCGGGTTTCACAGATACGCAGTATTTT. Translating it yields CASSPHRLAGFTDTQYF.

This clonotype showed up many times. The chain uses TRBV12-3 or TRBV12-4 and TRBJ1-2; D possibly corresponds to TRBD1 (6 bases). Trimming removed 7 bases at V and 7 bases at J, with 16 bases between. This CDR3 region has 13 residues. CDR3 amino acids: CASTHRGGSGYTF. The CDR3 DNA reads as TGTGCCAGCACCCATAGGGGGGGTAGTGGCTACACCTTC.

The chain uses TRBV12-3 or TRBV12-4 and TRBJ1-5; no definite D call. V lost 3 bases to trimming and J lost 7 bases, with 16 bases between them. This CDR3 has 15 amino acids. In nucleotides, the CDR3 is TGTGCCAGCAGTTTCGGCGCGGGGTCCGGGCAGCCCCAGCATTTT. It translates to CASSFGAGSGQPQHF.

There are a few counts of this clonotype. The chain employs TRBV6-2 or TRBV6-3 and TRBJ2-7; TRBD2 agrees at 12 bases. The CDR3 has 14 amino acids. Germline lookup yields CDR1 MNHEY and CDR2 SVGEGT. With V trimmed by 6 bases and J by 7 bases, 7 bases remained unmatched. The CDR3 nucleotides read TGTGCCAGCAGCCGACTAGCGGGAGAGAGAGAGCAGTACTTC. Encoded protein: CASSRLAGEREQYF.

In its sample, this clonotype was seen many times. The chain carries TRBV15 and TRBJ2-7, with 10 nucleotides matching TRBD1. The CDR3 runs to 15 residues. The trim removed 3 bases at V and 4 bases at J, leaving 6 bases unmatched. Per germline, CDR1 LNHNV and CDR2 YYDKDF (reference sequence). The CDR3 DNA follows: TGTGCCACCAGCAGGGTCGGACAGGGGGAATACGAGCAGTACTTC. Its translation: CATSRVGQGEYEQYF.

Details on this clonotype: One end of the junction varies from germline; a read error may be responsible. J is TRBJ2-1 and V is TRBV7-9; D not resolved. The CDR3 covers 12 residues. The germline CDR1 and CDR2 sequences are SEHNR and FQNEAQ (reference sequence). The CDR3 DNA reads TGTGCCGGCAGCTCCCAGCTTAATGAGCAGTTCTTC. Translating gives CAGSSQLNEQFF.

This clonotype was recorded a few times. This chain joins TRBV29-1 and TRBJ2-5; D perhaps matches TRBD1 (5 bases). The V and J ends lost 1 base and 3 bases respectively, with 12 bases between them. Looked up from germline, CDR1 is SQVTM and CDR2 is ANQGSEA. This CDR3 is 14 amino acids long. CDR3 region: CSVEVQGRKETQYF. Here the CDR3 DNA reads TGCAGCGTTGAAGTGCAGGGTCGTAAAGAGACCCAGTACTTC.